The present T cell receptor (beta chain) was sequenced within a study of response to subunit inactivated influenza vaccine. The CDR3 is made up of 18 amino acids. Germline V gives CDR1 LGHNA, CDR2 YSLEER. V trimming: 0 bases; J trimming: 8 bases; junction bases outside the gene matches: 13. This clonotype has more than one count but fewer than ten. Each CDR3 protein gets one entry after TCRdb re-called the RT-PCR reads with MiXCR. This sample carries a few hundred thousand distinct CDR3 sequences, less than 15% of them seen once, and the ten largest clones take approximately 12%. Sequenced material: PBMCs from blood, taken 11 to 12 days after vaccination. The chain uses TRBV4-3 and TRBJ2-1, with 10 bases lining up with TRBD2. The clonotype was recovered from a man aged 50 or older who received an inactivated influenza vaccine. The CDR3 nucleotides read TGCGCCAGCAGCCAAGATGGGCTGGAGCGGGAGGGTTCCCATGAGCAGTTCTTC. It yields the protein CASSQDGLEREGSHEQFF.